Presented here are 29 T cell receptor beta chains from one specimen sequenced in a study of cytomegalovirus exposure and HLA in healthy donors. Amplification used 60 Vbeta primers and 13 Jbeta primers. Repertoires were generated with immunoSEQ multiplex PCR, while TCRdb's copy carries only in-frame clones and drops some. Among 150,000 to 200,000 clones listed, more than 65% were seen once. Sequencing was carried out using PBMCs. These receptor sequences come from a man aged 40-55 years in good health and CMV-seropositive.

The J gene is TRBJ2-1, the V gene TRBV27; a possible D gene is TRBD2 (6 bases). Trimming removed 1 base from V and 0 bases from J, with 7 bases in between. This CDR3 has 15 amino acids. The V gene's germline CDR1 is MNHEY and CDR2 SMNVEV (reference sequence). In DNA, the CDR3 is TGTGCCAGCAGTTTATTGGGGGGCTCCTACAATGAGCAGTTCTTC. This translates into CASSLLGGSYNEQFF.

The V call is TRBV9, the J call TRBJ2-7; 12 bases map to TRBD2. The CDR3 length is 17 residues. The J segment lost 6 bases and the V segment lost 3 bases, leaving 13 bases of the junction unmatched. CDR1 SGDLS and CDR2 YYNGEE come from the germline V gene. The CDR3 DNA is TGTGCCAGCAGCGGCCCGGGACAGCCTAGCGGGAGGGTCGAGCAGTACTTC. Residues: CASSGPGQPSGRVEQYF.

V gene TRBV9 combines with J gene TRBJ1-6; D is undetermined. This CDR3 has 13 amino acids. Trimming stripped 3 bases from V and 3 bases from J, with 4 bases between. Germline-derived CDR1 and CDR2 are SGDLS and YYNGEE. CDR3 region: CASSGSYNSPLHF. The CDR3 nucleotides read TGTGCCAGCAGCGGGAGCTATAATTCACCCCTCCACTTT.

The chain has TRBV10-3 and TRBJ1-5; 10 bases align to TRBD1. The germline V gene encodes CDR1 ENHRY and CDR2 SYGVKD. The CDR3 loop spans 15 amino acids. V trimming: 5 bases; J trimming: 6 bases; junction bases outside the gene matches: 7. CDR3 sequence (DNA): TGTGCCATCAGTTCGGGACAGGGGAATAGTCAGCCCCAGCATTTT. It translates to CAISSGQGNSQPQHF.

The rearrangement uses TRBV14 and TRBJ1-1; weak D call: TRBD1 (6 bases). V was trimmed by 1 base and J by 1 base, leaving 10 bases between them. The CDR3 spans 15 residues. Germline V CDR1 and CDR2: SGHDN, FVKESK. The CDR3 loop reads CASSQGKQGNTEAFF. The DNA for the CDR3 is TGTGCCAGCAGCCAAGGTAAACAGGGGAACACTGAAGCTTTCTTT.

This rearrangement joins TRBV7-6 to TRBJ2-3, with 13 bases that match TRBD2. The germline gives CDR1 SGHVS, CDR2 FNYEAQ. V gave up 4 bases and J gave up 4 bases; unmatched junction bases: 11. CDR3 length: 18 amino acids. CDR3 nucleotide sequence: TGTGCCAGCAGCTCCTTACCAAGGACTAGCGGGGGCGCAGATACGCAGTATTTT. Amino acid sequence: CASSSLPRTSGGADTQYF. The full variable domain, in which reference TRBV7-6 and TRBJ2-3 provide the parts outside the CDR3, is GAGVSQSPRYKVTKRGQDVALRCDPISGHVSLYWYRQALGQGPEFLTYFNYEAQQDKSGLPNDRFSAERPEGSISTLTIQRTEQRDSAMYRCASSSLPRTSGGADTQYFGPGTRLTVL.

CDR3: CASSLAWGNQETQYF. The CDR3 DNA follows: TGCGCCAGCAGCTTGGCGTGGGGCAACCAAGAGACCCAGTACTTC. V usage is TRBV5-1 and J usage is TRBJ2-5; the D gene is possibly TRBD1 (5 bases). Germline values: CDR1 SGHRS, CDR2 YFSETQ. The CDR3 is made up of 15 amino acids. V lost 0 bases to trimming and J lost 0 bases, with 9 bases between them.

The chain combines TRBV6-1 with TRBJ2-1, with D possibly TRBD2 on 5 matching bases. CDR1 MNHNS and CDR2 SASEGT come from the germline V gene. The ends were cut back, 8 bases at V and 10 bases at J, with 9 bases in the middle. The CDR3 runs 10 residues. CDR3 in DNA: TGTGCCAGCGAAGAGGGCGAGCAGTTCTTC. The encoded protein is CASEEGEQFF.

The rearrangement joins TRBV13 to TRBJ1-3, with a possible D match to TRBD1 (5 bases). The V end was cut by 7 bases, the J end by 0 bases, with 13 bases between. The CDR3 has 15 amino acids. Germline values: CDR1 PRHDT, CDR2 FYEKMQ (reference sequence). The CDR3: CASTRQRLSGNTIYF. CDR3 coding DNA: TGTGCCAGCACCCGACAGAGACTCTCTGGAAACACCATATATTTT.

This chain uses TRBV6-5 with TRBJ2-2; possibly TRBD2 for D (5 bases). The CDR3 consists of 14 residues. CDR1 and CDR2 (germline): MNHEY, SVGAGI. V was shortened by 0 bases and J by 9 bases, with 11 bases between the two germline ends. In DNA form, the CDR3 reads TGTGCCAGCAGTTACTCGAGGTTCGGGAGGGAGCTGTTTTTT. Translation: CASSYSRFGRELFF.

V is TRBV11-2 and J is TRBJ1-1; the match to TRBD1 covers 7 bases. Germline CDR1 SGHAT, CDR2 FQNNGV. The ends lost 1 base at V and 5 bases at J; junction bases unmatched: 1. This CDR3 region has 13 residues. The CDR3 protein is CASSLAGGTEAFF. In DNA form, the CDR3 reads TGTGCCAGCAGCTTAGCAGGGGGGACTGAAGCTTTCTTT.

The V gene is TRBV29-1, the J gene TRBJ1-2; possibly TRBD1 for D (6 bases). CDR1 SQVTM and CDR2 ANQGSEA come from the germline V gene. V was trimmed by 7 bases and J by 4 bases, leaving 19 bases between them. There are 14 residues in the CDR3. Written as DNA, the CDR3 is TGCAGCGCCCACATACAGGGAGGGTTCTATGGCTACACCTTC. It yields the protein CSAHIQGGFYGYTF.

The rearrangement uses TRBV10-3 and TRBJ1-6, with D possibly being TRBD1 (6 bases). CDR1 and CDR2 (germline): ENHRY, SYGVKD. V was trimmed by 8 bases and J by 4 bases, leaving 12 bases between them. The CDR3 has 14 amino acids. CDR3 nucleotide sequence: TGTGCCATCTCTCCACAGGGATATAATTCACCCCTCCACTTT. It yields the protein CAISPQGYNSPLHF.

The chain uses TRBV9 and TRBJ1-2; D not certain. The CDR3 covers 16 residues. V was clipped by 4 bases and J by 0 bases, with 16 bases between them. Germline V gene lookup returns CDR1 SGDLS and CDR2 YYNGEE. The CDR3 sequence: CASSPPPAGTNYGYTF. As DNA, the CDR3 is TGTGCCAGCAGCCCCCCCCCTGCAGGAACTAACTATGGCTACACCTTC.

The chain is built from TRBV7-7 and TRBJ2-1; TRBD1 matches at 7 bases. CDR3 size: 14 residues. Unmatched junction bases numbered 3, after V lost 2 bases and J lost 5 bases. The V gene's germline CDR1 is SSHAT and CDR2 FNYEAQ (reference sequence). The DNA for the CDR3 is TGTGCCAGCAGCTTAAGGGGGCGGGACAATGAGCAGTTCTTC. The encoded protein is CASSLRGRDNEQFF.

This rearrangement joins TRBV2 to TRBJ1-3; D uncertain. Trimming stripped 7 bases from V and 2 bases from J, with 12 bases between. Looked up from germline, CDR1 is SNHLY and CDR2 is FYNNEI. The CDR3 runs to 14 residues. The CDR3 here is CASTQARAGNTIYF. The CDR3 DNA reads TGTGCCAGCACCCAGGCGCGGGCTGGAAACACCATATATTTT.

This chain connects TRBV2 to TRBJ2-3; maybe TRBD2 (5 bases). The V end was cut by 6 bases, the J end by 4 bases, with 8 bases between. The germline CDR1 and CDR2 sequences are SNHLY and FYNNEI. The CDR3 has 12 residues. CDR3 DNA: TGTGCCAGCAGCCCGGGGTCAGATACGCAGTATTTT. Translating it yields CASSPGSDTQYF.

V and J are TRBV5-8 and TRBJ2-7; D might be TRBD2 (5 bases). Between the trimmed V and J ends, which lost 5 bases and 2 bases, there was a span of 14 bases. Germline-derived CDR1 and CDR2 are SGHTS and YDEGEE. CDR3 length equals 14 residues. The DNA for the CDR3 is TGTGCCAGCAGACCGAGACGGGGAGCCTACGAGCAGTACTTC. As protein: CASRPRRGAYEQYF.

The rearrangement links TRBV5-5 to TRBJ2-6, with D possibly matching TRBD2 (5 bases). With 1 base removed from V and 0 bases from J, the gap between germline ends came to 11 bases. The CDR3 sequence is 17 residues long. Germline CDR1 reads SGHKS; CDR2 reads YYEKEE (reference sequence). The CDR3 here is CASSLYLGDSGANVLTF. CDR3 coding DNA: TGTGCCAGCAGCTTGTATCTGGGAGACTCTGGGGCCAACGTCCTGACTTTC.

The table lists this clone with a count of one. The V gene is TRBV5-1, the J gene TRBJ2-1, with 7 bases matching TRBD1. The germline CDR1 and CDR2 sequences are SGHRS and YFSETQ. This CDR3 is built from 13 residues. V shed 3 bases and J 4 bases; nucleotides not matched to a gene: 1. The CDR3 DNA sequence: TGCGCCAGCAGCTCGACAGGGTACAATGAGCAGTTCTTC. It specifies CASSSTGYNEQFF.

In DNA, the CDR3 is TGCAGTGCTAGAGCGACTGACGAGCAGTACTTC. The encoded protein is CSARATDEQYF. The chain combines TRBV20-1 with TRBJ2-7; no firm D call. The CDR3 contains 11 residues. Trimming stripped 1 base from V and 5 bases from J, with 6 bases between. Germline lookup yields CDR1 DFQATT and CDR2 SNEGSKA (reference sequence).

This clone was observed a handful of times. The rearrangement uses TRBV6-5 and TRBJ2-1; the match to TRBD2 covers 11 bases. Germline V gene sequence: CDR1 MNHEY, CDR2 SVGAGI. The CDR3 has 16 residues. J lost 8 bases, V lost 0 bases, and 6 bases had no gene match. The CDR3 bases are TGTGCCAGCAGTTACTCTTTAGCGGGGGGGCCCGATGAGCAGTTCTTC. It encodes CASSYSLAGGPDEQFF.

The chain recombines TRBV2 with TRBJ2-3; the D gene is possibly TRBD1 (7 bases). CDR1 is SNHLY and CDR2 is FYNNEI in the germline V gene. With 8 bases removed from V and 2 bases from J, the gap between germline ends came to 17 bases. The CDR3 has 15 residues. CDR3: CASALRGQFTDTQYF. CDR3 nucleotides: TGTGCCAGCGCCCTGCGGGGACAGTTCACAGATACGCAGTATTTT.

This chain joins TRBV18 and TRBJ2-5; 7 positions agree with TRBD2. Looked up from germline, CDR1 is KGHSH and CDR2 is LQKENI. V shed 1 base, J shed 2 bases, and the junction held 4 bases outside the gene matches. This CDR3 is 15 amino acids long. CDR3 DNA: TGTGCCAGCTCACCACTGTCAGCGGGACAAGAGACCCAGTACTTC. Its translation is CASSPLSAGQETQYF.

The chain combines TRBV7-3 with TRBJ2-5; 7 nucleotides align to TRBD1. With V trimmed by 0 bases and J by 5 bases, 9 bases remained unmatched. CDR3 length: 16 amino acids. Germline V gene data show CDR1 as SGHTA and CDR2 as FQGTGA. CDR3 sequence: CASSLTGDARGETQYF. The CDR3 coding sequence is TGTGCCAGCAGCTTAACGGGAGACGCCAGGGGGGAGACCCAGTACTTC.

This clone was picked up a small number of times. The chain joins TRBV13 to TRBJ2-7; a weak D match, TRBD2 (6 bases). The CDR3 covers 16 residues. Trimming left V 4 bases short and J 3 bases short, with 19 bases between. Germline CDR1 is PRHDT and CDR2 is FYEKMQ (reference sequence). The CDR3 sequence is CASSSRSRGKVYEQYF. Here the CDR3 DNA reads TGTGCCAGCAGCTCCAGATCGCGGGGAAAGGTCTACGAGCAGTACTTC.

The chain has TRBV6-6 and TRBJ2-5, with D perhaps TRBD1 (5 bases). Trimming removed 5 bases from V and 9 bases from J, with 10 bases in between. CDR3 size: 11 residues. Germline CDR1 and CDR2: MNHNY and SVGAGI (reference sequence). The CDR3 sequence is CASSGALAQYF. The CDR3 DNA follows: TGTGCCAGCAGTGGGGCCCTGGCCCAGTACTTC.

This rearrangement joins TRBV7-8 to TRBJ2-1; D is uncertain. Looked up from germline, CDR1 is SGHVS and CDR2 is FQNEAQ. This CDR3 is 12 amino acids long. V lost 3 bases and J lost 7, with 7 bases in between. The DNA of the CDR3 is TGTGCCAGCAGCTTTCAGAGGAATGAGCAGTTCTTC. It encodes CASSFQRNEQFF.

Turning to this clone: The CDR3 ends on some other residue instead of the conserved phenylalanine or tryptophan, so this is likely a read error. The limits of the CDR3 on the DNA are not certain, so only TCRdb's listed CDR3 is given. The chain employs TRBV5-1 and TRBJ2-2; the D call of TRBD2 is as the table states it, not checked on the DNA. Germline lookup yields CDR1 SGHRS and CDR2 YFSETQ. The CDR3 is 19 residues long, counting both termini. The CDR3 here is CASSLGLAGGVPDTGEPFS.